This TCR beta chain stems from a study of a mutant IDH1 vaccine in newly diagnosed glioma (dated by TCRdb to about 2021). For the wider study: Eight vaccinations were administered to patients in weeks 1, 3, 5, 7, 11, 15, 19 and 23, corresponding to visits V03 through V10. Of the roughly 30 treated patients, approximately 60% were male and roughly 38% were female, and a mean age of roughly 40 years was recorded. Vaccination started 4-6 weeks after radiotherapy alone, or was given together with temozolomide cycles in the groups whose treatment included chemotherapy. For exploratory analyses, longitudinal TCRB deep sequencing was carried out in 25 treated patients wherever samples were available. Prior to enrollment, patients had been given standard therapy consisting of radiotherapy alone, temozolomide alone, or radiochemotherapy with temozolomide, with the combination given to most patients. Peripheral blood was collected at six visits: V03 (baseline), V05, V07, V10, V12 and V13.

A word on this clone: Which antigen it targets is not known. No clone much larger than this one lies a single base away; base qualities are absent.

Libraries were made using the immunoSEQ multiplex PCR assay. Rearranged TCR beta chain sequences were amplified with the hsTCRB Kit following the manufacturer's protocol. Sequencing of TCRB libraries was carried out on an Illumina MiSeq. The authors' pipeline ran thus. The proprietary platform of the kit vendor was used for demultiplexing, trimming and gene mapping. This immuneACCESS table, as held by TCRdb, lists in-frame sequences with V and J called but not all clones. Of the missing ones, under half trace to an unresolved V gene in checked studies; the others have no known cause. That table supplies the V and J calls and clone size; D and trimming were determined from the DNA. The sample table shows more than 50,000 clones, and about 89% are seen once. The top ten clones comprise around 2% of the sample. Overall study results and their limits: Pseudoprogression seemed to be unrelated to changes in the top peripheral T cell clonotypes found by TCRB sequencing. Availability determined which PBMC samples were chosen for TCRB deep sequencing. Immune responses induced by the vaccine were seen in approximately 93% of patients across multiple MHC alleles. According to the authors, sample limitations meant that analyses of patient blood samples could not be reproduced.

Taken with the paper, the label for time point translates to: week 11, during vaccination. Each vaccine dose, consisting of 300 ug of a 20-mer mutant IDH1 peptide in Montanide, was administered subcutaneously with topical imiquimod. Newly diagnosed WHO grade 3 or 4 IDH1-mutant astrocytomas showing loss of nuclear ATRX were present in the donors. The samples were drawn from NOA16, a multicentre, single-arm, open-label phase I trial in Germany that tested a mutant IDH1 peptide vaccine in humans for the first time. The DNeasy Blood and Tissue Kit was used to extract genomic DNA from EDTA blood for TCRB sequencing. The receptor was derived from a man in his forties or fifties with glioma. The sample in question was PBMCs, obtained from a glioma patient whose treatment included an IDH1 peptide vaccine.

Here the CDR3 is given as CASSDNRGRIYGYTF. The nucleotide sequence is given as TGTGCCAGCAGTGATAACAGGGGGCGCATCTATGGCTACACCTTC. This chain joins TRBV2 to TRBJ1-2; 9 bases in between match TRBD1. From V the trimming removes 3 bases and from J it removes 4 bases, while the gene matches leave 6 bases of the junction unaccounted for. From its cysteine to its phenylalanine, the CDR3 spans 15 amino acids. Only the CDR3 DNA stays, 45 bases, in frame from base 1. Based on the germline V gene, the CDR1 and CDR2 sequences are SNHLY and FYNNEI.